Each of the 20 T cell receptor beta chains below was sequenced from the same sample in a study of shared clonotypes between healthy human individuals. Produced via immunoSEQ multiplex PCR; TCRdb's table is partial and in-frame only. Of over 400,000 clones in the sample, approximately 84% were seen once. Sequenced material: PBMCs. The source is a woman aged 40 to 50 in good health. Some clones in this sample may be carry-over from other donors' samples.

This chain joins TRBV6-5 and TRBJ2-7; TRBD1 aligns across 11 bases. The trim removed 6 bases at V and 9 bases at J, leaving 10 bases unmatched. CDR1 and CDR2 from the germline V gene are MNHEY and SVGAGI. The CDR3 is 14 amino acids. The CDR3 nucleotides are TGTGCCAGCAGCTACCTTGGACAGGGGGCAGGGCAGTACTTC. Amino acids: CASSYLGQGAGQYF.

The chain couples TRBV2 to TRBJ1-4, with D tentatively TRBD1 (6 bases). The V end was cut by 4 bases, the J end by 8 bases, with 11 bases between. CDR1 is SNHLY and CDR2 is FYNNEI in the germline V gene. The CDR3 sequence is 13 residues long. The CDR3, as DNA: TGTGCCAGCAGTGGGGGAGGGGGAGAAAAACTGTTTTTT. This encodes CASSGGGGEKLFF.

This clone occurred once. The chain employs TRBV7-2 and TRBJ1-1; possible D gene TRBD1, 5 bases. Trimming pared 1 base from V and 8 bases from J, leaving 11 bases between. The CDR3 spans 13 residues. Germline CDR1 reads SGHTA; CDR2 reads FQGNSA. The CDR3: CASSLVGAPEAFF. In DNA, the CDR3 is TGTGCCAGCAGCTTAGTTGGGGCGCCCGAAGCTTTCTTT.

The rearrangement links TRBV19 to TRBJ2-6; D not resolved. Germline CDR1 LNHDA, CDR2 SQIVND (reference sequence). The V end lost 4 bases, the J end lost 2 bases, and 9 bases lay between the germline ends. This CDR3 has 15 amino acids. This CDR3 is CASSTLAPGANVLTF. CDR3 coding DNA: TGTGCCAGTAGTACCTTAGCACCTGGGGCCAACGTCCTGACTTTC.

The CDR3: CASSPTRNYEQYF. The CDR3 DNA reads as TGTGCCAGCTCACCAACTCGAAACTACGAGCAGTACTTC. The chain recombines TRBV18 with TRBJ2-7, with D hard to call. V lost 2 bases and J lost 3, with 8 bases in between. The CDR3 has 13 amino acids. Germline V gene lookup returns CDR1 KGHSH and CDR2 LQKENI.

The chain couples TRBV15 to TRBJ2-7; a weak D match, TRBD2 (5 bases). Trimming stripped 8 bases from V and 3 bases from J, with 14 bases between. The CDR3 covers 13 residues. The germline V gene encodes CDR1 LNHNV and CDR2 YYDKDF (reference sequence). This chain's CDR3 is CATGRTRIYEQYF. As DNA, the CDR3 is TGTGCCACCGGTCGAACTAGGATCTACGAGCAGTACTTC. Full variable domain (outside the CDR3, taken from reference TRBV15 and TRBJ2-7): DAMVIQNPRYQVTQFGKPVTLSCSQTLNHNVMYWYQQKSSQAPKLLFHYYDKDFNNEADTPDNFQSRRPNTSFCFLDIRSPGLGDTAMYLCATGRTRIYEQYFGPGTRLTVT.

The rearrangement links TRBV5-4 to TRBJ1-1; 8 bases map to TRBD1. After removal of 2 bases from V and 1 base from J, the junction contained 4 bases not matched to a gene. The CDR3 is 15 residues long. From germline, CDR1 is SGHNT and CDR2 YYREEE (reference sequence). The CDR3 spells CASSFPGQANTEAFF. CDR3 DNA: TGTGCCAGCAGCTTTCCGGGACAGGCGAACACTGAAGCTTTCTTT.

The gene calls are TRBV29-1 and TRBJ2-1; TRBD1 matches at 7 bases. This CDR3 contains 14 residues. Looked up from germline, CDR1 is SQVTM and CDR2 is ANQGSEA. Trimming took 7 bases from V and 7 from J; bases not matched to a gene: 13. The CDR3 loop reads CSAHRDRNRNEQFF. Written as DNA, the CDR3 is TGCAGCGCCCACCGGGACAGAAATAGGAATGAGCAGTTCTTC.

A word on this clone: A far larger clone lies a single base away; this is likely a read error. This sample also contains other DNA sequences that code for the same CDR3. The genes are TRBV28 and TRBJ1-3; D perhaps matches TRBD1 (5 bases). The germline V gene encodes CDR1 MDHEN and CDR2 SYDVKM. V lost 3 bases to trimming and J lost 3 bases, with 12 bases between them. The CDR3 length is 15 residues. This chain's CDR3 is CASSLGGGFGNTIYF. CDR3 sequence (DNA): TGTGCCAGCAGTTTGGGGGGAGGGTTTGGAAACACCATATATTTT.

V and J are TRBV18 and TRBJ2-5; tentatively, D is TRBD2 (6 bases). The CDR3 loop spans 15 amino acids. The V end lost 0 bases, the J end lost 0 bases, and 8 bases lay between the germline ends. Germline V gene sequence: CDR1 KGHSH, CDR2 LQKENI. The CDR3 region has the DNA TGTGCCAGCTCACCACCGGGACTCCACCAAGAGACCCAGTACTTC. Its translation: CASSPPGLHQETQYF.

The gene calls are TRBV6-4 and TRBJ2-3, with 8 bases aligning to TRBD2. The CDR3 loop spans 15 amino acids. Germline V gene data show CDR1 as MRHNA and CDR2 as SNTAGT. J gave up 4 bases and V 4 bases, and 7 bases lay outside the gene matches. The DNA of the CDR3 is TGTGCCAGCAGTGCAGCTAGCGGGTCGGCAGATACGCAGTATTTT. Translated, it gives CASSAASGSADTQYF.

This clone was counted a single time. The DNA for the CDR3 is TGTGCCACCTCCCCCAGGGTCTATGGCTACACCTTC. As protein: CATSPRVYGYTF. The chain employs TRBV6-6 and TRBJ1-2; TRBD1 is a possible D gene (5 bases). This CDR3 contains 12 residues. The germline V gene encodes CDR1 MNHNY and CDR2 SVGAGI (reference sequence). The V end was cut by 10 bases, the J end by 4 bases, with 13 bases between.

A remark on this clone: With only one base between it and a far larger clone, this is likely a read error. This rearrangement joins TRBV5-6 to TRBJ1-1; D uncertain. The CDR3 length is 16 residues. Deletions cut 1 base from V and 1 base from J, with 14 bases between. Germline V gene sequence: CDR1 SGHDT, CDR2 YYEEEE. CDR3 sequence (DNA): TGTGCCAGCAGCTTGTCGGCAAGCCGGTGGAACACTGAAGCTTTCTTT. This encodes CASSLSASRWNTEAFF.

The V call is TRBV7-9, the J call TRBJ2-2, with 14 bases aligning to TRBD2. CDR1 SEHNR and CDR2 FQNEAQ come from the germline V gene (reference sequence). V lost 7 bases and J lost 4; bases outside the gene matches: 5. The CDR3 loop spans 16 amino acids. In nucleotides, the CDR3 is TGTGCCAGCACCGGGGGACTAGCGGGAGTCACCGGGGAGCTGTTTTTT. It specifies CASTGGLAGVTGELFF.

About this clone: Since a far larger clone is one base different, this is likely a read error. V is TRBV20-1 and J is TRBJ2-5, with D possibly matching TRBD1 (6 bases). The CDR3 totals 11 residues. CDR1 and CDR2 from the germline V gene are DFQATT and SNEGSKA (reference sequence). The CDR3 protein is CSGQLGGTQYF. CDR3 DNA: TGCAGCGGACAGTTAGGAGGGACCCAGTACTTC.

CDR3 amino acids: CASSFPSGGWAEAFF. The CDR3 DNA reads as TGTGCCAGCAGTTTCCCTTCAGGGGGCTGGGCTGAAGCTTTCTTT. The genes are TRBV2 and TRBJ1-1; 8 bases match TRBD1. Germline-derived CDR1 and CDR2 are SNHLY and FYNNEI. This CDR3 has 15 amino acids. V trimming: 5 bases; J trimming: 6 bases; junction bases outside the gene matches: 11.

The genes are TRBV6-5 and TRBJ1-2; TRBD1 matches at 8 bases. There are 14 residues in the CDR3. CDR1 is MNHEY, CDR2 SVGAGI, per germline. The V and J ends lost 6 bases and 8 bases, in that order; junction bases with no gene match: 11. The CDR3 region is CASRLGQGSWGYTF. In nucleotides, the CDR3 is TGTGCCAGCAGGCTCGGACAGGGCTCGTGGGGCTACACCTTC.

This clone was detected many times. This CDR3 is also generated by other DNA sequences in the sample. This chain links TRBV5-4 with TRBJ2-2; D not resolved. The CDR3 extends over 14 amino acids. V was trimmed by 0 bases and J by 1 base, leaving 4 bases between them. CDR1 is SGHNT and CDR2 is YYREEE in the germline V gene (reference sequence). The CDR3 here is CASSLGQNTGELFF. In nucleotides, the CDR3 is TGTGCCAGCAGCTTGGGACAGAACACCGGGGAGCTGTTTTTT.

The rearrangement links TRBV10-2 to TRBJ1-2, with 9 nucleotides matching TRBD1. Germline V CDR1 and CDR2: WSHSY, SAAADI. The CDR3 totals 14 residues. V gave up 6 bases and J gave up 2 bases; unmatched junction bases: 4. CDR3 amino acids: CASRPTGGNYGYTF. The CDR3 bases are TGCGCCAGCAGGCCGACAGGGGGAAACTATGGCTACACCTTC.

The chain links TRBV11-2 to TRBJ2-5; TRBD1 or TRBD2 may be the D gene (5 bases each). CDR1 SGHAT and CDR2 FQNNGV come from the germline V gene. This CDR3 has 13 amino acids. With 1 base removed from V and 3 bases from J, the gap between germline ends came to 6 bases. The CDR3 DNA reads TGTGCCAGCAGCTTAGGAGGGGAAGAGACCCAGTACTTC. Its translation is CASSLGGEETQYF.